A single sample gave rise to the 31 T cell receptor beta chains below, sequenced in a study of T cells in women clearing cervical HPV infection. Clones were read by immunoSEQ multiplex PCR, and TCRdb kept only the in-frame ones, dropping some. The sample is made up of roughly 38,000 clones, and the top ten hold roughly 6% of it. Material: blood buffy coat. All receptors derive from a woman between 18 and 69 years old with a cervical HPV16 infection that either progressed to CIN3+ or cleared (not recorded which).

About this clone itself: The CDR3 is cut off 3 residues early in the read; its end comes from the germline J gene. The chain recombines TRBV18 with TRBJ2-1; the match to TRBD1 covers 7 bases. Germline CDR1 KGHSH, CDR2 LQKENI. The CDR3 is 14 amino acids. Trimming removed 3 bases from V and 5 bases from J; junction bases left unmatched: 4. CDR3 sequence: CASSPQGENNEQFF. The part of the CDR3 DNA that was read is TGTGCCAGCTCACCCCAGGGGGAGAACAATGAG.

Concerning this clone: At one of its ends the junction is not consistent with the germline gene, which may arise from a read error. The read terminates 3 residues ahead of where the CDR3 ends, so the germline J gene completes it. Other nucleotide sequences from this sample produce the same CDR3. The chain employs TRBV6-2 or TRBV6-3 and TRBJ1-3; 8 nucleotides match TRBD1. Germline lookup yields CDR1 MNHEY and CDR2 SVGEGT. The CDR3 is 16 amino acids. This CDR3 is CASRNGQGPAGNTIYF. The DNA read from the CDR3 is TGTGCCAGCAGAAACGGACAGGGACCCGCTGGAAACACA.

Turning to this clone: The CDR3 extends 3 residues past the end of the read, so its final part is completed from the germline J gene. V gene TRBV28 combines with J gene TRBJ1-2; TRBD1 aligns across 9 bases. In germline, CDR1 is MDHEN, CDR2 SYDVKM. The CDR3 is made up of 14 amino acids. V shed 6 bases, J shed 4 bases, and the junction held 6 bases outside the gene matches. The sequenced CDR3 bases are TGTGCCAGCAGACTCTCGGGACAGGGCTATGGC. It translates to CASRLSGQGYG. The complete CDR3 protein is CASRLSGQGYGYTF.

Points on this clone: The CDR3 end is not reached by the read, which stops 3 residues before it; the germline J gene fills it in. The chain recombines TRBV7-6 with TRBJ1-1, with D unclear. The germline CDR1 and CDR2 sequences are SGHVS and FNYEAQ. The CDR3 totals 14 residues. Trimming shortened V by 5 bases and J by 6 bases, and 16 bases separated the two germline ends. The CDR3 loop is CASSPTIMRPEAFF. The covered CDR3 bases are TGTGCCAGCAGCCCCACCATCATGCGGCCTGAA.

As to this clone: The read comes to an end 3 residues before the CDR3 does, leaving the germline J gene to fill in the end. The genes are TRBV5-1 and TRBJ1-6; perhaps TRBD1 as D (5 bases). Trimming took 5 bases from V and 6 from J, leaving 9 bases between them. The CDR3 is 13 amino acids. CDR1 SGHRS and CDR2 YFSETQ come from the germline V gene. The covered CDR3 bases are TGCGCCAGCAGGGACCAGGGTAATTCACCC. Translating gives CASRDQGNSP. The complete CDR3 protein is CASRDQGNSPLHF.

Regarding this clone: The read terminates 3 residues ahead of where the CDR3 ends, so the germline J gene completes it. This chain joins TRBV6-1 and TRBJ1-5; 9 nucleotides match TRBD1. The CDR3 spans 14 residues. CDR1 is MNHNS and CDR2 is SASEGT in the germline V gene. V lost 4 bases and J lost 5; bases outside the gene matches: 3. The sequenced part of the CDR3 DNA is TGTGCCAGCAGTGTTACAGGGGGCGATCAGCCC. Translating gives CASSVTGGDQP. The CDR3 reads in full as CASSVTGGDQPQHF.

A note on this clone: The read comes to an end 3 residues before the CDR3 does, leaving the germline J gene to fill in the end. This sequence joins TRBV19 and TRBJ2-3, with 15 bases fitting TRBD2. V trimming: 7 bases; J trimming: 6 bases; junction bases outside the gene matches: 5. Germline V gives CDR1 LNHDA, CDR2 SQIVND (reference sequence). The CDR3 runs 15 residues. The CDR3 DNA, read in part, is TGTGCCAGTAAGGGACTAGCGGGAGGTGGGGATACG. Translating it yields CASKGLAGGGDT. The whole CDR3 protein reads CASKGLAGGGDTQYF.

Incomplete CDR3 DNA: TGTGCCAGTAGCACAACACTAGCGGGAGGGCCCCCCCGCATCAATGAG. Translated, it gives CASSTTLAGGPPRINE. The CDR3 in full is CASSTTLAGGPPRINEQFF. V and J are TRBV19 and TRBJ2-1; 13 nucleotides align to TRBD2. The sequence runs out 3 residues before the end of the CDR3; the remainder is reconstructed from the germline J gene. Germline-derived CDR1 and CDR2 are LNHDA and SQIVND (reference sequence). V gave up 6 bases and J gave up 6 bases; unmatched junction bases: 17. The CDR3 has 19 residues.

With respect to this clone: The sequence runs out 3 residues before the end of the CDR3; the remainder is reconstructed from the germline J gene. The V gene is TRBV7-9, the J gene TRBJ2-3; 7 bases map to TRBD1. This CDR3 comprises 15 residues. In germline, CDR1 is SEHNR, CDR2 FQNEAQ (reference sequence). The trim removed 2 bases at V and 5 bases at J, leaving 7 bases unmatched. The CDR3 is CASSLSRQGLDTQYF. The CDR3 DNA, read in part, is TGTGCCAGCAGCTTATCCCGACAGGGTTTAGATACG.

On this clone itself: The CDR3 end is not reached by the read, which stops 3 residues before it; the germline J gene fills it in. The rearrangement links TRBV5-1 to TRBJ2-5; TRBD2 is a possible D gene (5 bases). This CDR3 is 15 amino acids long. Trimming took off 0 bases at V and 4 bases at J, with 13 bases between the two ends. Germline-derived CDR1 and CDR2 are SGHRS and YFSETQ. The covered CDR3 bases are TGCGCCAGCAGCTTGGTAGGGCAGGACTTAGAGACC. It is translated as CASSLVGQDLET. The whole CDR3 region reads CASSLVGQDLETQYF.

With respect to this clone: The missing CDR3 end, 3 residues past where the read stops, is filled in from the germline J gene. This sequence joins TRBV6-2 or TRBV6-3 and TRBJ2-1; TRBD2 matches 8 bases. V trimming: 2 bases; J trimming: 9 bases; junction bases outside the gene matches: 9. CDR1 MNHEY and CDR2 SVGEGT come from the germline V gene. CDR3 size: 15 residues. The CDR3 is CASSYLPRGAAEQFF. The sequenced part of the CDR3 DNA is TGTGCCAGCAGTTACCTACCGCGGGGGGCCGCTGAG.

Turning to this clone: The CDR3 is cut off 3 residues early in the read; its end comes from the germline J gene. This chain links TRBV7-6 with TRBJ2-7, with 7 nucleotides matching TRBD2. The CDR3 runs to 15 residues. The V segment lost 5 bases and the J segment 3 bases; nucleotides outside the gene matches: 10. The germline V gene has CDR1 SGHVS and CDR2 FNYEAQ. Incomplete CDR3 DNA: TGTGCCAGCAGCCCGACGGGGAGGGAGATCTACGAG. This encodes CASSPTGREIYE. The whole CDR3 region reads CASSPTGREIYEQYF.

CDR3 DNA, as far as it was read: TGTGCCAGCAGCTTAGGCAGGTCCGATAATTCACCC. Translated: CASSLGRSDNSP. The full-length CDR3 reads as CASSLGRSDNSPLHF. The V and J genes are TRBV7-2 and TRBJ1-6, with no clear D. The sequenced fragment ends 3 residues before the CDR3 boundary, so the rest is inferred from the germline J gene. Trimming removed 1 base at V and 5 bases at J, with 9 bases between. Looked up from germline, CDR1 is SGHTA and CDR2 is FQGNSA. The CDR3 has 15 amino acids. The variable domain in full, with the rest retrieved from reference TRBV7-2 and TRBJ1-6, is GAGVSQSPSNKVTEKGKDVELRCDPISGHTALYWYRQSLGQGLEFLIYFQGNSAPDKSGLPSDRFSAERTGGSVSTLTIQRTQQEDSAVYLCASSLGRSDNSPLHFGNGTRLTVT.

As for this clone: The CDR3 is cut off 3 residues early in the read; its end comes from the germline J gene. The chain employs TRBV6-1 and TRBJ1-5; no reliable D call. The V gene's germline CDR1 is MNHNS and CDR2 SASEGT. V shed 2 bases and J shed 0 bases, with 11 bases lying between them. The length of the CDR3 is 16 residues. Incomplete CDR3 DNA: TGTGCCAGCAGTGAACGCCAGGAACGTAGCAATCAGCCC. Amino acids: CASSERQERSNQP. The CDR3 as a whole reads CASSERQERSNQPQHF.

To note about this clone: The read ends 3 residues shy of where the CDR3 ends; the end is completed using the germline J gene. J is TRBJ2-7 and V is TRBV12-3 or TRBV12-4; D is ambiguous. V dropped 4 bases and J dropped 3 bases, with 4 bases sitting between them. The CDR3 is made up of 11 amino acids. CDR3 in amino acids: CASSSYYEQYF. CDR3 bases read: TGTGCCAGCAGTTCTTACTACGAG.

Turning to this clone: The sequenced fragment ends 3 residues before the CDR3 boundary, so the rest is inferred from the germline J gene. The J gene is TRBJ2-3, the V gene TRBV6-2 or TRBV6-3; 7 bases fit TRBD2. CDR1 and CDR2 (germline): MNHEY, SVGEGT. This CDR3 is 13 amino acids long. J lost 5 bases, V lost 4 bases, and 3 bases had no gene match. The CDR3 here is CASSSASGDTQYF. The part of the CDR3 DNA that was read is TGTGCCAGCAGTTCGGCTAGCGGAGATACG.

The CDR3 protein is CASSPQGENNDYTF. Partial CDR3 DNA: TGTGCCAGCTCACCCCAGGGGGAGAACAATGAC. The chain couples TRBV18 to TRBJ1-2; 7 positions match TRBD1. The sequence runs out 3 residues before the end of the CDR3; the remainder is reconstructed from the germline J gene. This CDR3 is 14 amino acids long. Germline CDR1 is KGHSH and CDR2 is LQKENI.

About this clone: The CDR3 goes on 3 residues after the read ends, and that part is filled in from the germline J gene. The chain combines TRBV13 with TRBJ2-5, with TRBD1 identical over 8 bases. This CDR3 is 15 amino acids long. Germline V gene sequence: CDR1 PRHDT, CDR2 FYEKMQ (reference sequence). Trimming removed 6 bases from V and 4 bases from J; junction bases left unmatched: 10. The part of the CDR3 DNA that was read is TGTGCCAGCAGTTCTACCGGACAGGGTTTAGAGACC. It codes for CASSSTGQGLET. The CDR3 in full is CASSSTGQGLETQYF. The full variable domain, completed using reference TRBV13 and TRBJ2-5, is AAGVIQSPRHLIKEKRETATLKCYPIPRHDTVYWYQQGPGQDPQFLISFYEKMQSDKGSIPDRFSAQQFSDYHSELNMSSLELGDSALYFCASSSTGQGLETQYFGPGTRLLVL.

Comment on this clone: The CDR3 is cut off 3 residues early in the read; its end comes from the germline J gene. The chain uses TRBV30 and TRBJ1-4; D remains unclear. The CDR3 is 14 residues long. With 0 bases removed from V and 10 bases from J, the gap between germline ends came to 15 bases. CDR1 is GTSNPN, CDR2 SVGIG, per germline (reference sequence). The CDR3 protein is CAWSVAGVGVKLFF. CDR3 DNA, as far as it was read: TGTGCCTGGAGTGTAGCCGGGGTTGGTGTAAAA.

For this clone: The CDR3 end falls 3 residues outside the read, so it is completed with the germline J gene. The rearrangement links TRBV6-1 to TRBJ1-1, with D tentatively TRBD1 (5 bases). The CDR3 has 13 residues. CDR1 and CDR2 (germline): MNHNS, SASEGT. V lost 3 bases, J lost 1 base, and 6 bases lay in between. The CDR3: CASSDTGNTEAFF. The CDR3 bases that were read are TGTGCCAGCAGTGATACAGGGAACACTGAA.

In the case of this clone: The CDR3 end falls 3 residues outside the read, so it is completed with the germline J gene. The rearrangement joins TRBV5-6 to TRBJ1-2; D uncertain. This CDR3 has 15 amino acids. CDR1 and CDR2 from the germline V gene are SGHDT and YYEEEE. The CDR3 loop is CASRLRAGVSSDYTF. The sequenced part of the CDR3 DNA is TGTGCCAGCAGACTCCGAGCGGGAGTAAGTAGTGAC.

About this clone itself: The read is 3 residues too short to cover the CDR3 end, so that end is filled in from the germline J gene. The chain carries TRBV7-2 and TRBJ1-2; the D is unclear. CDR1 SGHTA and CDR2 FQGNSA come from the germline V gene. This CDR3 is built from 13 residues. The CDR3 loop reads CASSSGVDYDYTF. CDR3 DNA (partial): TGTGCCAGCAGCTCGGGAGTCGACTACGAC.

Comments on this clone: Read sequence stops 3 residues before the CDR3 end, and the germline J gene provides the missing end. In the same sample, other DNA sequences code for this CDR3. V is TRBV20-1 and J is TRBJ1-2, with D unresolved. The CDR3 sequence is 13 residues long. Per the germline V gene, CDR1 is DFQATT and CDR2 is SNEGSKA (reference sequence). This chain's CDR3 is CSASEEERGGYTF. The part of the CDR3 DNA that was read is TGCAGTGCTTCGGAGGAGGAACGCGGCGGT.

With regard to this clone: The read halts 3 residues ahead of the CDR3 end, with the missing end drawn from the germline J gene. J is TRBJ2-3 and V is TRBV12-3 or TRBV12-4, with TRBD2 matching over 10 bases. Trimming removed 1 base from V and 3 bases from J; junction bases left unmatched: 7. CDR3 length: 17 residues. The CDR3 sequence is CASSLGTSGGGTDTQYF. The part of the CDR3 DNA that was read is TGTGCCAGCAGTTTAGGGACTAGCGGAGGGGGGACAGATACG.

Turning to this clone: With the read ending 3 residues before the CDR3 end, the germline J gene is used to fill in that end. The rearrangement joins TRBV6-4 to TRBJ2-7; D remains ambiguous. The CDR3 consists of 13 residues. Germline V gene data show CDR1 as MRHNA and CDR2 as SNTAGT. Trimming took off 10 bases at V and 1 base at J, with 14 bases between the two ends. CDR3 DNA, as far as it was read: TGTGCCAACCTCTGGGCTGGATCCTACGAG. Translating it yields CANLWAGSYE. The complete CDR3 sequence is CANLWAGSYEQYF.

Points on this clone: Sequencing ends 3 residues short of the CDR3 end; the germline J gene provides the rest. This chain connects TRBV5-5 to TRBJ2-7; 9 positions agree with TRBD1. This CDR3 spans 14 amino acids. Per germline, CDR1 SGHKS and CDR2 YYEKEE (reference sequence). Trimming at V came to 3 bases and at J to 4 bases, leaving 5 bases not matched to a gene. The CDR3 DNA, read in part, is TGTGCCAGCAGCTGGGACAGGGTGGGTTACGAG. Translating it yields CASSWDRVGYE. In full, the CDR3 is CASSWDRVGYEQYF.

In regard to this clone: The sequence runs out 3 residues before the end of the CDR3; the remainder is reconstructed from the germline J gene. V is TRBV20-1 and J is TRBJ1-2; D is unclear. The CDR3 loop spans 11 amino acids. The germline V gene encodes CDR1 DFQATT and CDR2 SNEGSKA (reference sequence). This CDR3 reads CSAGLEETYTF. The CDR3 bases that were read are TGCAGTGCTGGACTAGAAGAGACC.

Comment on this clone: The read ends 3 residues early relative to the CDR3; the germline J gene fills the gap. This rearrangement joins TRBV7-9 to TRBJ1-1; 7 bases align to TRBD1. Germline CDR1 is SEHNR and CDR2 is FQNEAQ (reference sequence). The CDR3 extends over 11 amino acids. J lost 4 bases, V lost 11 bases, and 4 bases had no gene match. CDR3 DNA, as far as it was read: TGTGCCGGGGGGACAGTCACTGAA. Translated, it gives CAGGTVTE. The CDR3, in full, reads CAGGTVTEAFF.

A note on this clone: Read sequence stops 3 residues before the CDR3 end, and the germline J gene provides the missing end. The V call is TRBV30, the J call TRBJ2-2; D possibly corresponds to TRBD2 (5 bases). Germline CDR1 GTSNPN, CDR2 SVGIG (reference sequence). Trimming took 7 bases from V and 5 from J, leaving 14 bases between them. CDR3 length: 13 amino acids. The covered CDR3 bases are TGTGCCTCACTCCCGTCGGGGACCGGGGAG. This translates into CASLPSGTGE. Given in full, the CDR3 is CASLPSGTGELFF.

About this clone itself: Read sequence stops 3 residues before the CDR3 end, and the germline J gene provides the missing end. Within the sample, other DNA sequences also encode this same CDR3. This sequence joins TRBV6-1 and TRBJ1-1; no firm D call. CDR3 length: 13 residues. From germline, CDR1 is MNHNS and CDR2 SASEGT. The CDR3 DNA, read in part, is TGTGCCAGCAGTGAACGACTAGCAAATACA. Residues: CASSERLANT. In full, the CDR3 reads CASSERLANTAFF.

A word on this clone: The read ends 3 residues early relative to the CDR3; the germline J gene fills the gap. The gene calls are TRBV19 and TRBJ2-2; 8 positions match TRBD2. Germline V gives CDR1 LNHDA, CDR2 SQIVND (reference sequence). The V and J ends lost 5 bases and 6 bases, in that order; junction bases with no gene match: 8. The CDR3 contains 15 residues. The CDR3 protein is CASSLREAPAGELFF. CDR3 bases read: TGTGCCAGTAGTTTGCGGGAGGCTCCTGCCGGGGAG. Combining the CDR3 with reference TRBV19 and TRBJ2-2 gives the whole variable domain DGGITQSPKYLFRKEGQNVTLSCEQNLNHDAMYWYRQDPGQGLRLIYYSQIVNDFQKGDIAEGYSVSREKKESFPLTVTSAQKNPTAFYLCASSLREAPAGELFFGEGSRLTVL.